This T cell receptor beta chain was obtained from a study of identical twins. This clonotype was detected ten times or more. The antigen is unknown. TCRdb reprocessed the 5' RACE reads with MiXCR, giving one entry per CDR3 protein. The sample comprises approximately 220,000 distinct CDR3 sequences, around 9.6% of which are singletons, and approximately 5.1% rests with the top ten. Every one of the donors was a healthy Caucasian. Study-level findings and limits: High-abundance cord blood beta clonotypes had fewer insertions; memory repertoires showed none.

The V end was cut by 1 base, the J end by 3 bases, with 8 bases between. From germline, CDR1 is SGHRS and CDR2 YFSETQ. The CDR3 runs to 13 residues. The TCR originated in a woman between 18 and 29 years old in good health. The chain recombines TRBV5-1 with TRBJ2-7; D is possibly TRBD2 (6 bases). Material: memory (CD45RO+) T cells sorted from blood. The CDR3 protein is CASSLMGGYEQYF. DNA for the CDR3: TGCGCCAGCAGCTTGATGGGGGGCTACGAGCAGTACTTC.